A single sample gave rise to the 27 T cell receptor beta chains below, sequenced in a study of blood T cell repertoires in COVID-19 (TCRdb year 2020). The method was the immunoSEQ multiplex PCR assay. Sourced from immuneACCESS, this table was stored by TCRdb with only in-frame sequences that have V and J called. A share of the clones is absent; for the studies checked, an unresolved V gene accounts for under half, and the remainder has no known explanation. The sample table holds roughly 200,000 clones, of which around three quarters were seen once. Less than 7% of the sample rests with the top ten. Sample: peripheral blood. These TCRs come from a woman in her seventies with acute or convalescent COVID-19.

This chain joins TRBV29-1 and TRBJ1-3; 9 bases match TRBD1. Germline lookup yields CDR1 SQVTM and CDR2 ANQGSEA. The CDR3 is made up of 14 amino acids. Trimming took 7 bases from V and 1 from J; bases not matched to a gene: 5. The CDR3 is CSARDRESGNTIYF. CDR3 nucleotides: TGCAGCGCAAGGGACAGGGAATCTGGAAACACCATATATTTT.

The V and J genes are TRBV2 and TRBJ2-2; 9 positions match TRBD2. This CDR3 has 15 residues. V lost 1 base and J lost 6; bases outside the gene matches: 3. Germline CDR1 reads SNHLY; CDR2 reads FYNNEI. CDR3 amino acids: CASSEGAGGPGELFF. In DNA, the CDR3 is TGTGCCAGCAGTGAAGGGGCGGGAGGGCCCGGGGAGCTGTTTTTT.

The V call is TRBV30, the J call TRBJ2-6; tentative D call: TRBD2 (5 bases). The CDR3 loop spans 17 amino acids. Germline V CDR1 and CDR2: GTSNPN, SVGIG (reference sequence). V was trimmed by 6 bases and J by 0 bases, leaving 18 bases between them. CDR3 loop: CACLPGKFSSGANVLTF. In DNA form, the CDR3 reads TGTGCCTGCCTCCCGGGGAAATTCAGCTCTGGGGCCAACGTCCTGACTTTC.

V gene TRBV10-3 combines with J gene TRBJ2-2, with 9 bases aligning to TRBD2. The CDR3 extends over 15 amino acids. CDR1 ENHRY and CDR2 SYGVKD come from the germline V gene. V shed 4 bases, J shed 3 bases, and the junction held 3 bases outside the gene matches. The CDR3 is CAISASGTDTGELFF. The DNA for the CDR3 is TGTGCCATCAGTGCTAGCGGGACGGACACCGGGGAGCTGTTTTTT.

The chain joins TRBV5-6 to TRBJ2-5; 8 bases are a match to TRBD1. Germline CDR1 and CDR2: SGHDT and YYEEEE. The CDR3 runs 15 residues. J was trimmed by 3 bases and V by 1 base; bases with no gene match: 5. The CDR3 DNA reads as TGTGCCAGCAGCTTGAGACAGGGGTTTAAAGAGACCCAGTACTTC. Protein product: CASSLRQGFKETQYF.

This clone was seen more than once but under ten times. The chain combines TRBV19 with TRBJ2-7; D remains ambiguous. Germline V gene sequence: CDR1 LNHDA, CDR2 SQIVND (reference sequence). CDR3 size: 13 residues. Trimming took 5 bases from V and 4 from J, leaving 12 bases between them. In DNA form, the CDR3 reads TGTGCCAGTAGTCCAGATCCTTTTTACGAGCAGTACTTC. Amino acid sequence: CASSPDPFYEQYF.

The chain uses TRBV30 and TRBJ2-7; 8 bases match TRBD2. Germline values: CDR1 GTSNPN, CDR2 SVGIG (reference sequence). V dropped 2 bases and J dropped 7; count of bases not matched to a gene: 19. This CDR3 has 17 amino acids. The CDR3 spells CAWSRTSPGLGSREQYF. The CDR3 DNA sequence: TGTGCCTGGAGTCGGACCTCTCCGGGACTAGGTTCTCGTGAGCAGTACTTC.

The genes are TRBV3-1 (or the pseudogene TRBV3-2) and TRBJ1-2; D not resolved. Germline assignment: CDR1 LGHDT and CDR2 YNNKEL (reference sequence). Trimming left V 4 bases short and J 6 bases short, with 18 bases between. The CDR3 runs 15 residues. This chain's CDR3 is CASSPSPGGLNGYTF. The CDR3 DNA reads TGTGCCAGCAGCCCATCACCAGGAGGGTTGAATGGCTACACCTTC.

The chain recombines TRBV6-5 with TRBJ2-2; possibly TRBD1 for D (6 bases). With 5 bases removed from V and 4 bases from J, the gap between germline ends came to 14 bases. The CDR3 totals 15 residues. The germline CDR1 and CDR2 sequences are MNHEY and SVGAGI. The CDR3 loop reads CASSLEDRVTGELFF. CDR3 DNA: TGTGCCAGCAGTCTGGAGGACAGAGTCACCGGGGAGCTGTTTTTT.

The J gene is TRBJ2-2, the V gene TRBV3-1 (or the pseudogene TRBV3-2); 7 bases are shared with TRBD2. The CDR3 covers 15 residues. The germline V gene has CDR1 LGHDT and CDR2 YNNKEL (reference sequence). The V gene end was trimmed by 4 bases and the J gene end by 6 bases; junction bases not matched to a gene: 8. The CDR3 region is CASSLHGGSPGELFF. CDR3 nucleotides: TGTGCCAGCAGCCTCCACGGCGGGAGCCCCGGGGAGCTGTTTTTT.

The V gene is TRBV5-4, the J gene TRBJ2-7, with 11 bases matching TRBD2. V trimming: 5 bases; J trimming: 0 bases; junction bases outside the gene matches: 13. Germline CDR1 SGHNT, CDR2 YYREEE (reference sequence). This CDR3 contains 18 residues. CDR3 sequence (DNA): TGTGCCAGCAGGCCCGGGACTAGCGGCGCGCGGGGCTCCTACGAGCAGTACTTC. It codes for CASRPGTSGARGSYEQYF.

The chain links TRBV3-1 (or the pseudogene TRBV3-2) to TRBJ1-2, with 8 nucleotides matching TRBD1. This CDR3 comprises 15 residues. Germline V CDR1 and CDR2: LGHDT, YNNKEL (reference sequence). V lost 1 base, J lost 4 bases, and 5 bases stayed unmatched. CDR3 in amino acids: CASSQGQGALYGYTF. The CDR3 DNA is TGTGCCAGCAGCCAAGGGCAGGGGGCCCTCTATGGCTACACCTTC.

The V call is TRBV11-2, the J call TRBJ2-7; 10 positions match TRBD2. This CDR3 region has 15 residues. The V gene's germline CDR1 is SGHAT and CDR2 FQNNGV. The junction had 11 bases not matched to a gene; V was cut back by 6 bases and J by 6 bases. CDR3 sequence (DNA): TGTGCCAGCAGTAAGTCTAGCGGGAGTTTTGGCGAGCAGTACTTC. It translates to CASSKSSGSFGEQYF.

This chain links TRBV3-1 (or the pseudogene TRBV3-2) with TRBJ2-7, with a possible D match to TRBD1 (6 bases). The CDR3 has 14 amino acids. Germline CDR1 and CDR2: LGHDT and YNNKEL (reference sequence). Trimming took 4 bases from V and 6 from J, leaving 16 bases between them. The CDR3 is CASSPLNARGEQYF. CDR3 nucleotides: TGTGCCAGCAGCCCACTTAATGCCAGGGGCGAGCAGTACTTC.

V is TRBV19 and J is TRBJ1-2, with 9 bases identical to TRBD1. The CDR3 consists of 16 residues. With 6 bases clipped from V and 3 bases from J, the junction kept 11 bases outside the gene matches. Germline loops: CDR1 LNHDA, CDR2 SQIVND (reference sequence). CDR3 sequence reads: CASRVRSQGADYGYTF. The CDR3 nucleotides are TGTGCCAGTAGAGTAAGATCACAGGGGGCGGACTATGGCTACACCTTC.

This sequence joins TRBV6-4 and TRBJ2-2; D unresolved. The V and J ends lost 3 bases and 3 bases respectively, with 5 bases between them. Germline assignment: CDR1 MRHNA and CDR2 SNTAGT. This CDR3 comprises 13 residues. CDR3: CASSDYYTGELFF. CDR3 bases: TGTGCCAGCAGTGATTATTACACCGGGGAGCTGTTTTTT.

For this clone: This same CDR3 is encoded by further DNA sequences in the sample. The chain employs TRBV5-1 and TRBJ1-5; weak D call: TRBD1 (6 bases). V lost 0 bases and J 2 bases, leaving 6 bases between the germline ends. From germline, CDR1 is SGHRS and CDR2 YFSETQ. The CDR3 is 14 amino acids. CDR3 nucleotides: TGCGCCAGCAGCTTGGAGGGGGGCAATCAGCCCCAGCATTTT. It translates to CASSLEGGNQPQHF. Using reference TRBV5-1 and TRBJ1-5 for the parts outside the CDR3, the full variable domain is KAGVTQTPRYLIKTRGQQVTLSCSPISGHRSVSWYQQTPGQGLQFLFEYFSETQRNKGNFPGRFSGRQFSNSRSEMNVSTLELGDSALYLCASSLEGGNQPQHFGDGTRLSIL.

In this sample, this clone turned up many times. This sequence joins TRBV5-5 and TRBJ2-1; 14 nucleotides align to TRBD2. CDR3 length: 15 amino acids. CDR1 and CDR2 (germline): SGHKS, YYEKEE (reference sequence). V dropped 2 bases and J dropped 7; count of bases not matched to a gene: 2. The DNA of the CDR3 is TGTGCCAGCAGCTTCTGGACTAGCGGGAGGAATGAGCAGTTCTTC. Protein product: CASSFWTSGRNEQFF.

This chain joins TRBV20-1 and TRBJ1-2; no clear D. Germline lookup yields CDR1 DFQATT and CDR2 SNEGSKA (reference sequence). The ends were cut back, 3 bases at V and 1 base at J, with 6 bases in the middle. The CDR3 contains 12 residues. Here the CDR3 reads CSASVSNYGYTF. CDR3 bases: TGCAGTGCTAGTGTCAGTAACTATGGCTACACCTTC.

This clone occurred once. CDR3 region: CASSLGGVPSYEQYF. CDR3 nucleotide sequence: TGTGCCAGCAGCTTAGGGGGAGTCCCGTCCTACGAGCAGTACTTC. This chain joins TRBV7-8 and TRBJ2-7; the D gene is possibly TRBD2 (5 bases). CDR3 length equals 15 residues. Trimming stripped 1 base from V and 1 base from J, with 11 bases between. The germline gives CDR1 SGHVS, CDR2 FQNEAQ.

The chain carries TRBV7-2 and TRBJ1-4; 7 nucleotides match TRBD1. V trimming: 1 base; J trimming: 6 bases; junction bases outside the gene matches: 5. The CDR3 runs to 15 residues. Germline CDR1 SGHTA, CDR2 FQGNSA. The CDR3 here is CASSLEGAMYEKLFF. DNA of the CDR3: TGTGCCAGCAGCTTAGAGGGGGCGATGTATGAAAAACTGTTTTTT.

This chain links TRBV5-6 with TRBJ2-3; 13 bases fit TRBD2. CDR3 length: 17 residues. Germline V lookup: CDR1 SGHDT, CDR2 YYEEEE. Trimming at V came to 4 bases and at J to 5 bases, leaving 10 bases not matched to a gene. The CDR3 here is CASSQPGLAGVVDTQYF. The CDR3 DNA is TGTGCCAGCAGCCAACCCGGACTAGCGGGAGTGGTAGATACGCAGTATTTT.

This clone appeared a single time. The V gene is TRBV6-6, the J gene TRBJ2-2; D is perhaps TRBD2 (6 bases). The V end was cut by 6 bases, the J end by 6 bases, with 11 bases between. The CDR3 covers 13 residues. Germline V lookup: CDR1 MNHNY, CDR2 SVGAGI (reference sequence). The DNA for the CDR3 is TGTGCCAGCAGCCCCAGGGAGGCCGGGGAGCTGTTTTTT. Translated: CASSPREAGELFF.

V gene TRBV5-5 combines with J gene TRBJ2-1; 9 bases agree with TRBD2. The CDR3 totals 15 residues. The trim removed 4 bases at V and 0 bases at J, leaving 2 bases unmatched. Germline V gene lookup returns CDR1 SGHKS and CDR2 YYEKEE (reference sequence). The DNA for the CDR3 is TGTGCCAGCAGCCGTAGCGGGAGCTCCTACAATGAGCAGTTCTTC. Its translation: CASSRSGSSYNEQFF.

The chain uses TRBV28 and TRBJ2-7; 8 bases map to TRBD2. The CDR3 has 14 amino acids. Germline lookup yields CDR1 MDHEN and CDR2 SYDVKM. V lost 4 bases and J lost 2; bases outside the gene matches: 4. The CDR3 sequence is CASSSFSGAYEQYF. Here the CDR3 DNA reads TGTGCCAGCAGTTCCTTTAGCGGGGCCTACGAGCAGTACTTC.

The chain is built from TRBV5-1 and TRBJ2-5, with 7 bases matching TRBD1. The CDR3 length is 12 residues. The germline CDR1 and CDR2 sequences are SGHRS and YFSETQ. The V gene end was trimmed by 7 bases and the J gene end by 2 bases; junction bases not matched to a gene: 2. The CDR3 region is CASGTEQETQYF. CDR3 nucleotides: TGCGCCAGCGGGACAGAACAAGAGACCCAGTACTTC.

The chain links TRBV7-3 to TRBJ1-6; D unresolved. Germline V gene lookup returns CDR1 SGHTA and CDR2 FQGTGA. This CDR3 is 13 amino acids long. Trimming removed 5 bases at V and 10 bases at J, with 12 bases between. The chain's CDR3 is CASSQLAGSPLHF. Written as DNA, the CDR3 is TGTGCCAGCAGCCAATTAGCGGGGTCACCCCTCCACTTT.